The 22 T cell receptor beta chains below come from one sample, sequenced in a study of T cells in Graves' hyperthyroidism and ophthalmopathy. TCR beta CDR3 regions were amplified from RNA. The HTBI primer set drove a first-round RT-PCR of the TCR CDR3. In TCRdb, the multiplex PCR reads were re-called with MiXCR into one record per CDR3 protein. The repertoire consists of around 700,000 distinct CDR3 sequences, with roughly 20% occurring once and the leading ten covering approximately 16%. Sequencing was carried out using blood. The origin of the receptors is a woman aged 50 to 60 with Graves' hyperthyroidism that later progressed to Graves' ophthalmopathy.

This clonotype was counted many times. The CDR3 DNA follows: TGCGCCAGCAGTCCAAGAAGCTGGGACAACTCCTACGAGCAGTACTTC. It is translated as CASSPRSWDNSYEQYF. The V call is TRBV4-1, the J call TRBJ2-7; tentative D call: TRBD1 (6 bases). Per the germline V gene, CDR1 is MGHRA and CDR2 is YSYEKL. V dropped 6 bases and J dropped 0 bases, with 18 bases sitting between them. This CDR3 comprises 16 residues.

This clonotype was recorded a few times. The genes are TRBV4-2 and TRBJ2-5, with TRBD2 as a possible D gene (6 bases). The V gene's germline CDR1 is LGHNA and CDR2 YNFKEQ. Trimming pared 0 bases from V and 4 bases from J, leaving 21 bases between. The CDR3 contains 18 residues. Here the CDR3 DNA reads TGTGCCAGCAGCCAAGAGGTTAGGCCGACTAGAAGAGCAGAGACCCAGTACTTC. Its protein is CASSQEVRPTRRAETQYF.

The table lists this clonotype with many counts. The DNA of the CDR3 is TGTGCCAGCTCACCCCCGGACAGGGGCGGCACTGAAGCTTTCTTT. Protein sequence: CASSPPDRGGTEAFF. The chain is built from TRBV18 and TRBJ1-1; 9 bases fit TRBD1. Trimming took 3 bases from V and 4 from J; bases not matched to a gene: 6. Germline V CDR1 and CDR2: KGHSH, LQKENI. This CDR3 is 15 amino acids long. Full variable domain (missing parts from reference TRBV18 and TRBJ1-1): NAGVMQNPRHLVRRRGQEARLRCSPMKGHSHVYWYRQLPEEGLKFMVYLQKENIIDESGMPKERFSAEFPKEGPSILRIQQVVRGDSAAYFCASSPPDRGGTEAFFGQGTRLTVV.

Only a few counts were recorded for this clonotype. This chain connects TRBV11-2 to TRBJ2-5, with 13 bases fitting TRBD2. Trimming at V came to 5 bases and at J to 5 bases, leaving 14 bases not matched to a gene. The CDR3 extends over 18 amino acids. Looked up from germline, CDR1 is SGHAT and CDR2 is FQNNGV. CDR3 DNA sequence: TGTGCCAGCAGCCACCCGCTTACTAGCGGGGGGGCTCGGGAGACCCAGTACTTC. Translated: CASSHPLTSGGARETQYF.

This clonotype was seen repeatedly, ten times or more. The chain combines TRBV20-1 with TRBJ2-7, with D possibly being TRBD1 or TRBD2 (5 bases each). CDR1 is DFQATT and CDR2 is SNEGSKA in the germline V gene (reference sequence). Trimming removed 6 bases from V and 5 bases from J, with 23 bases in between. This CDR3 has 15 residues. The CDR3 here is CSAWGSGLPGDEQYF. The CDR3, as DNA: TGCAGTGCCTGGGGGTCGGGGCTGCCCGGGGACGAGCAGTACTTC.

This clonotype was seen a handful of times. J is TRBJ2-5 and V is TRBV7-6; D is unclear. The CDR3 loop spans 13 amino acids. Trimming took off 2 bases at V and 5 bases at J, with 9 bases between the two ends. Germline CDR1 is SGHVS and CDR2 is FNYEAQ. The CDR3 loop reads CASSLLILETQYF. DNA for the CDR3: TGTGCCAGCAGCTTATTGATCCTGGAGACCCAGTACTTC.

This clonotype has just a few counts. Germline and junction disagree at one end, which may indicate a read error. The chain couples TRBV7-7 to TRBJ2-2; TRBD2 is a possible D gene (6 bases). Germline CDR1 SSHAT, CDR2 FNYEAQ (reference sequence). The CDR3 sequence is 15 residues long. CDR3 region: CASSPGRGGTGELFF. The CDR3, as DNA: TGTGCTAGCAGCCCCGGTAGGGGAGGTACCGGGGAGCTGTTTTTT.

Many counts were recorded for this clonotype. The CDR3 coding sequence is TGTGCCAGCTGTCGGGAGGCGGGGGACTCAGATACGCAGTATTTT. Translated, it gives CASCREAGDSDTQYF. This chain joins TRBV2 and TRBJ2-3; 7 positions agree with TRBD2. This CDR3 is 15 amino acids long. Germline CDR1 and CDR2: SNHLY and FYNNEI. V lost 8 bases and J lost 4; bases outside the gene matches: 12.

The chain combines TRBV6-1 with TRBJ2-5; D remains unclear. Trimming left V 6 bases short and J 5 bases short, with 13 bases between. The CDR3 length is 13 residues. The germline V gene encodes CDR1 MNHNS and CDR2 SASEGT. In nucleotides, the CDR3 is TGTGCCAGCAGCCCTCTGGAGCGTGAGACCCAGTACTTC. Its protein product is CASSPLERETQYF.

This clonotype was seen ten or more times. This CDR3 reads CASSPRSSGDTQYF. The CDR3 coding sequence is TGTGCCAGCAGCCCTCGGTCCAGTGGGGATACGCAGTATTTT. The V gene is TRBV11-3, the J gene TRBJ2-3; D not resolved. V lost 5 bases and J 6 bases, leaving 15 bases between the germline ends. Germline lookup yields CDR1 SGHNT and CDR2 YENEEA. The CDR3 has 14 amino acids.

This clonotype appeared a few times. V usage is TRBV6-1 and J usage is TRBJ2-1; 11 bases align to TRBD2. Trimming took 2 bases from V and 4 from J; bases not matched to a gene: 10. Germline values: CDR1 MNHNS, CDR2 SASEGT. The CDR3 extends over 18 amino acids. CDR3 region: CASSEFMASGGYYNEQFF. CDR3 nucleotides: TGTGCCAGCAGTGAATTTATGGCTAGCGGGGGGTATTACAATGAGCAGTTCTTC.

This clonotype was recorded many times. The chain has TRBV20-1 and TRBJ2-5; no clear D. The CDR3 contains 13 residues. From germline, CDR1 is DFQATT and CDR2 SNEGSKA (reference sequence). V was pared by 3 bases and J by 5 bases, with 13 bases between. This CDR3 reads CSASRSAGETQYF. In nucleotides, the CDR3 is TGCAGTGCTAGTAGGTCGGCCGGGGAGACCCAGTACTTC.

Note on this clonotype: One junction end does not reproduce the germline sequence, and a read error may be involved. This sequence joins TRBV11-2 and TRBJ2-3; 12 bases match TRBD2. This CDR3 contains 16 residues. The V gene's germline CDR1 is SGHAT and CDR2 FQNNGV. This CDR3 reads CTSSSTSGGWADTQYF. Written as DNA, the CDR3 is TGTACCAGCAGCTCAACTAGCGGGGGGTGGGCGGATACGCAGTATTTT.

This clonotype was picked up a small number of times. The V call is TRBV7-6, the J call TRBJ1-1; D ambiguous. Germline lookup yields CDR1 SGHVS and CDR2 FNYEAQ. The CDR3 totals 14 residues. The germline V and J ends were trimmed by 2 bases and 3 bases, with 10 bases remaining between them. The CDR3 nucleotides are TGTGCCAGCAGCTTATTCTTAGAGGACACTGAAGCTTTCTTT. It yields the protein CASSLFLEDTEAFF.

This clonotype has just a few counts. The chain combines TRBV24-1 with TRBJ2-2, with D uncertain. The CDR3 is 15 amino acids. V lost 3 bases to trimming and J lost 0 bases, with 7 bases between them. Germline loops: CDR1 KGHDR, CDR2 SFDVKD. CDR3 in amino acids: CATSDGAANTGELFF. In DNA form, the CDR3 reads TGTGCCACCAGTGATGGCGCAGCGAACACCGGGGAGCTGTTTTTT.

This rearrangement joins TRBV24-1 to TRBJ1-2; perhaps TRBD1 as D (6 bases). The CDR3 loop spans 14 amino acids. V gave up 2 bases and J gave up 8 bases, with 14 bases separating them. The germline V gene encodes CDR1 KGHDR and CDR2 SFDVKD. In DNA form, the CDR3 reads TGTGCCACCAGTGATTCAACGGGACATCGGGGCTACACCTTC. Amino acid sequence: CATSDSTGHRGYTF.

The chain combines TRBV6-1 with TRBJ1-6; D is unresolved. CDR1 and CDR2 (germline): MNHNS, SASEGT. This CDR3 comprises 14 residues. Deletions cut 7 bases from V and 7 bases from J, with 14 bases between. CDR3 coding DNA: TGTGCCAGCACCCTCCGGGAGAAAAATTCACCCCTCCACTTT. This sequence encodes CASTLREKNSPLHF.

Ten or more counts support this clonotype. J is TRBJ1-1 and V is TRBV20-1, with TRBD1 matching over 7 bases. The CDR3 is made up of 14 amino acids. Germline V lookup: CDR1 DFQATT, CDR2 SNEGSKA (reference sequence). V was pared by 5 bases and J by 5 bases, with 11 bases of the junction left unmatched. The CDR3, as DNA: TGCAGTGCTTATAGACAGGGAGTTAGGACTGAAGCTTTCTTT. This sequence encodes CSAYRQGVRTEAFF.

The rearrangement links TRBV7-8 to TRBJ2-1; unclear D gene. V was pared by 3 bases and J by 10 bases, with 13 bases between. The CDR3 contains 13 residues. Germline CDR1 is SGHVS and CDR2 is FQNEAQ. The CDR3 nucleotides are TGTGCCAGCAGCTTCCGACCAAAGCTGGAGCAGTTCTTC. It is translated as CASSFRPKLEQFF. Variable domain in full (rest from reference TRBV7-8 and TRBJ2-1): GAGVSQSPRYKVAKRGQDVALRCDPISGHVSLFWYQQALGQGPEFLTYFQNEAQLDKSGLPSDRFFAERPEGSVSTLKIQRTQQEDSAVYLCASSFRPKLEQFFGPGTRLTVL.

This clonotype occurred a few times. The chain uses TRBV6-5 and TRBJ1-6; 7 nucleotides line up with TRBD1. Trimming cost V 2 bases and J 0 bases; bases outside gene matches: 10. The germline CDR1 and CDR2 sequences are MNHEY and SVGAGI. The CDR3 spans 19 residues. The chain's CDR3 is CASSYRQGIGSSYNSPLHF. The CDR3, as DNA: TGTGCCAGCAGTTACCGACAGGGCATTGGGAGCTCCTATAATTCACCCCTCCACTTT.

For this clonotype: A read error is possible here, since a much larger clone lies one base away. The V and J genes are TRBV5-1 and TRBJ1-4, with a weak D call TRBD1 (6 bases). The V end lost 3 bases, the J end lost 7 bases, and 13 bases lay between the germline ends. Germline V gene sequence: CDR1 SGHRS, CDR2 YFSETQ. The CDR3 spans 14 residues. The CDR3 here is CASSSMETGEKLFF. Written as DNA, the CDR3 is TGCGCCAGCAGCTCTATGGAGACAGGTGAAAAACTGTTTTTT.

Ten or more counts support this clonotype. The chain links TRBV20-1 to TRBJ2-3, with TRBD1 matching 7 bases. V was pared by 8 bases and J by 0 bases, with 2 bases of the junction left unmatched. Germline V gene sequence: CDR1 DFQATT, CDR2 SNEGSKA (reference sequence). CDR3 length: 12 residues. The CDR3 reads CSSTGSTDTQYF. CDR3 nucleotides: TGCAGTTCGACAGGGAGCACAGATACGCAGTATTTT.